This TCR beta chain was sequenced during a study of PD-1 blockade in classical Hodgkin lymphoma. Germline CDR1 is MNHNS and CDR2 is SASEGT. V was pared by 11 bases and J by 7 bases, with 15 bases between. The CDR3 covers 12 residues. No patient escaped relapse after autologous stem cell transplantation, and brentuximab vedotin exposure varied. It was by magnetic negative selection that CD4+ T cells were purified from thawed PBMCs. TCRdb's table, derived via immunoSEQ multiplex PCR, lists solely in-frame clones and lacks some. The repertoire includes about 35,000 clones, about nine tenths of them detected once, and roughly 0.24% sits in the top ten.

Sequencing was performed on CD4+ T cells from blood, taken at baseline. The TCR sequence derives from a human donor with classical Hodgkin lymphoma. The rearrangement joins TRBV6-1 to TRBJ2-1, with a weak D call TRBD1 (5 bases). CDR3 amino acids: CASRRDRNEQFF. CDR3 nucleotides: TGTGCCTCCCGCAGGGATAGGAATGAGCAGTTCTTC.